The T cell receptor beta chain under discussion was sequenced for a study of T-cell reconstitution after alpha-beta-depleted transplantation in children. This clonotype was observed many times. Preparation of the TCRbeta library involved a method that used unique molecular identifiers. TCRdb reprocessed the PCR reads with MiXCR, giving one entry per CDR3 protein. Among roughly 500,000 distinct CDR3 sequences listed, roughly an eighth were seen once. Trimming pared 7 bases from V and 0 bases from J, leaving 10 bases between. This CDR3 has 14 amino acids. The sample consisted of PBMCs from the stem cell graft donor, taken from the stem cell graft. The rearrangement joins TRBV12-3 or TRBV12-4 to TRBJ1-3, with TRBD1 as a possible D gene (5 bases). The origin of this receptor is a human donor who donated a stem cell graft to a child with combined immunodeficiency. The CDR3 here is CASTQASSGNTIYF. The CDR3 coding sequence is TGTGCCAGCACACAGGCAAGCTCTGGAAACACCATATATTTT.